The TCR beta chain under discussion was sequenced for a study of memory CD4+ T cells and cytomegalovirus serostatus. Whole-study context: This sample comes from healthy Belgian adults, about nine CMV seropositive, approximately 24 seronegative. Study results and limitations: The CMV-associated TCR signature appears largely within the CD4+ memory repertoire. About two fifths of the roughly 150 known CMV-associated TCRbeta sequences appeared in CD4+ memory.

The CDR3 covers 11 residues. Germline V gene lookup returns CDR1 DFQATT and CDR2 SNEGSKA (reference sequence). V gave up 6 bases and J gave up 1 base, with 3 bases separating them. Sequencing was performed with immunoSEQ multiplex PCR; in TCRdb, only in-frame clones are kept and a portion is missing. The sample lists about 41,000 clones; around 78% were seen once. The sort gate was single viable CD3+CD4+CD8-CD45RO+ cells for memory CD4+ T cells. Total CD4+ T cells were enriched by CD4 positive selection. For this clone: The antigen is not known.

The V and J genes are TRBV20-1 and TRBJ2-2, with D unclear. The source of this sequence is an adult in good health and CMV-seronegative. The sample was memory CD4+ T cells from blood. CDR3 sequence reads: CSARNTGELFF. CDR3 bases: TGCAGTGCCAGGAACACCGGGGAGCTGTTTTTT.